The present T cell receptor (beta chain) was sequenced within a study of cytomegalovirus exposure and HLA in healthy donors. Broader study findings: Confirmation was obtained in vitro that a few CMV-associated chains are specific for CMV antigens. With later analysis, a missense DCLRE1C variant became linked to TCR beta V- and J-gene trimming.

As concerns this clone: The antigen remains unidentified.

The PCR contained 60 Vbeta and 13 Jbeta primers. TCRdb's table, derived via immunoSEQ multiplex PCR, lists solely in-frame clones and lacks some. The table lists roughly 190,000 clones. Germline trimming cut 0 bases from V and 0 bases from J; bases unmatched to any gene: 2. This CDR3 has 17 amino acids. Germline values: CDR1 SGHVS, CDR2 FQNEAQ. The sample comprised PBMCs. This TCR was sampled from a woman younger than 30 in good health and CMV-seropositive. The chain links TRBV7-8 to TRBJ2-3; 11 bases agree with TRBD2. CDR3 residues: CASSLAGLAASTDTQYF. The CDR3 region has the DNA TGTGCCAGCAGCTTAGCGGGACTAGCGGCTAGCACAGATACGCAGTATTTT.